Following are 18 T cell receptor beta chains from one sample sequenced in a study of control samples from healthy donors and cancer patients. Sequencing was performed with immunoSEQ multiplex PCR; in TCRdb, only in-frame clones are kept and a portion is missing. Of 60,000 to 70,000 clones in the sample, roughly 85% were seen once. The sequenced sample consisted of blood. The origin of the receptors is a man between 35 and 55 years old in good health.

The chain couples TRBV2 to TRBJ1-3; D call uncertain. From germline, CDR1 is SNHLY and CDR2 FYNNEI. This CDR3 is built from 14 residues. V was cut by 3 bases and J by 0 bases, with 6 bases left in between. The CDR3 loop is CASSDVSSGNTIYF. CDR3 DNA: TGTGCCAGCAGTGACGTGAGCTCTGGAAACACCATATATTTT.

This clone has only one observation. The gene calls are TRBV20-1 and TRBJ2-5; D is perhaps TRBD2 (5 bases). This CDR3 comprises 12 residues. Between the trimmed V and J ends, which lost 3 bases and 3 bases, there was a span of 8 bases. Per germline, CDR1 DFQATT and CDR2 SNEGSKA (reference sequence). The CDR3 here is CSASPGKETQYF. The DNA of the CDR3 is TGCAGTGCTAGTCCGGGAAAAGAGACCCAGTACTTC.

This chain connects TRBV11-2 to TRBJ1-6; possible D gene TRBD1, 6 bases. Trimming cost V 2 bases and J 5 bases, with 13 bases left between them. CDR3 length: 16 residues. The germline V gene encodes CDR1 SGHAT and CDR2 FQNNGV. The CDR3 is CASSLSQGKNNSPLHF. The CDR3 DNA is TGTGCCAGCAGCTTATCCCAGGGGAAGAATAATTCACCCCTCCACTTT.

J is TRBJ1-2 and V is TRBV6-5, with D perhaps matching TRBD1 (5 bases). Germline CDR1 reads MNHEY; CDR2 reads SVGAGI. This CDR3 is 15 amino acids long. V was clipped by 0 bases and J by 5 bases, with 13 bases between them. The CDR3 DNA reads as TGTGCCAGCAGTTACTCGGCGGTCGGGGGGTATGGCTACACCTTC. It translates to CASSYSAVGGYGYTF.

This clone was observed a handful of times. This chain links TRBV18 with TRBJ2-1, with 8 bases identical to TRBD2. V shed 3 bases, J shed 6 bases, and the junction held 4 bases outside the gene matches. The CDR3 consists of 14 residues. CDR1 and CDR2 (germline): KGHSH, LQKENI. CDR3 DNA sequence: TGTGCCAGCTCACCGACGGGAGGGAGCAATGAGCAGTTCTTC. It codes for CASSPTGGSNEQFF.

Of note for this clone: Other DNA sequences in the sample encode the same CDR3. The chain employs TRBV18 and TRBJ1-5; no clear D. CDR1 is KGHSH and CDR2 is LQKENI in the germline V gene. This CDR3 has 14 amino acids. The V gene lost 1 base and the J gene lost 4 bases, with 8 bases spanning the gap. The CDR3 here is CASSPLNDNQPQHF. The CDR3 DNA sequence: TGTGCCAGCTCACCACTCAACGATAATCAGCCCCAGCATTTT.

V is TRBV2 and J is TRBJ2-6; tentatively, D is TRBD1 (5 bases). Germline V gene data show CDR1 as SNHLY and CDR2 as FYNNEI. The CDR3 contains 18 residues. Trimming took off 5 bases at V and 2 bases at J, with 19 bases between the two ends. The CDR3 spells CASSKGQIFFPGANVLTF. Here the CDR3 DNA reads TGTGCCAGCAGTAAAGGACAAATCTTCTTCCCTGGGGCCAACGTCCTGACTTTC.

The V gene is TRBV24-1, the J gene TRBJ2-1; possibly TRBD1 for D (5 bases). This CDR3 is 14 amino acids long. V lost 0 bases, J lost 6 bases, and 8 bases lay in between. The V gene's germline CDR1 is KGHDR and CDR2 SFDVKD. The DNA of the CDR3 is TGTGCCACCAGTGATTTGTCCAGGGTCAATGAGCAGTTCTTC. Its protein product is CATSDLSRVNEQFF.

V gene TRBV4-3 combines with J gene TRBJ2-1; D could derive from TRBD1 or TRBD2 (6 bases each). The CDR3 runs to 16 residues. V lost 2 bases to trimming and J lost 9 bases, with 20 bases between them. The germline V gene has CDR1 LGHNA and CDR2 YSLEER. For the CDR3, the DNA is TGCGCCAGCAGCCAATTCAGCGGGCCGAAGGGGGGTGAGCAGTTCTTC. Its translation is CASSQFSGPKGGEQFF.

This rearrangement joins TRBV29-1 to TRBJ1-1; the D gene is possibly TRBD1 (5 bases). There are 11 residues in the CDR3. V lost 7 bases and J 7 bases, leaving 13 bases between the germline ends. Looked up from germline, CDR1 is SQVTM and CDR2 is ANQGSEA. DNA of the CDR3: TGCAGCGGTGGAAGGGGCGGTGAAGCTTTCTTT. Translating it yields CSGGRGGEAFF.

The chain carries TRBV10-3 and TRBJ1-2, with 10 positions matching TRBD1. J lost 4 bases, V lost 2 bases, and 1 base had no gene match. The CDR3 runs 14 residues. CDR1 is ENHRY, CDR2 SYGVKD, per germline. The CDR3 sequence is CAISEGQGVYGYTF. CDR3 DNA: TGTGCCATCAGTGAGGGACAGGGGGTCTATGGCTACACCTTC.

The chain couples TRBV3-1 (or the pseudogene TRBV3-2) to TRBJ1-5, with 7 bases fitting TRBD1. In germline, CDR1 is LGHDT, CDR2 YNNKEL (reference sequence). V shed 1 base, J shed 1 base, and the junction held 1 base outside the gene matches. The CDR3 covers 15 residues. The CDR3 reads CASSQAGQSNQPQHF. In nucleotides, the CDR3 is TGTGCCAGCAGCCAAGCGGGACAGAGCAATCAGCCCCAGCATTTT.

This sequence joins TRBV7-7 and TRBJ1-6; D may be TRBD1 (6 bases). CDR3 size: 13 residues. Germline CDR1 reads SSHAT; CDR2 reads FNYEAQ (reference sequence). Here the CDR3 DNA reads TGTGCTACCCTCGGGGGGGCTGATTCACCCCTCCACTTT. Amino acid sequence: CATLGGADSPLHF.

This sequence joins TRBV3-1 (or the pseudogene TRBV3-2) and TRBJ2-3; a possible D gene is TRBD2 (7 bases). Germline values: CDR1 LGHDT, CDR2 YNNKEL (reference sequence). V lost 1 base and J lost 4, with 12 bases in between. This CDR3 has 15 residues. The CDR3 DNA reads as TGTGCCAGCAGCCAAGTAGGGGGGGTGGCAGATACGCAGTATTTT. Its protein product is CASSQVGGVADTQYF.

The V call is TRBV30, the J call TRBJ2-6; D is perhaps TRBD1 (5 bases). The CDR3 is 15 residues long. The V gene's germline CDR1 is GTSNPN and CDR2 SVGIG (reference sequence). The CDR3 nucleotides are TGTGCTCAAGGGCAGGGCCTCTCTGGGGCCAACGTCCTGACTTTC. It yields the protein CAQGQGLSGANVLTF. Looking up the rest from reference TRBV30 and TRBJ2-6 gives the full variable domain: SQTIHQWPATLVQPVGSPLSLECTVEGTSNPNLYWYRQAAGRGLQLLFYSVGIGQISSEVPQNLSASRPQDRQFILSSKKLLLSDSGFYLCAQGQGLSGANVLTFGAGSRLTVL.

The chain has TRBV20-1 and TRBJ2-7; D remains unclear. The CDR3 extends over 10 amino acids. Looked up from germline, CDR1 is DFQATT and CDR2 is SNEGSKA (reference sequence). V was cut by 6 bases and J by 7 bases, with 10 bases left in between. CDR3 sequence (DNA): TGCAGTGCAGGGCTGGGGGAGCAGTACTTC. The encoded protein is CSAGLGEQYF.

This chain connects TRBV28 to TRBJ1-5, with TRBD1 matching over 8 bases. With 9 bases clipped from V and 0 bases from J, the junction kept 16 bases outside the gene matches. CDR3 size: 18 residues. Germline V CDR1 and CDR2: MDHEN, SYDVKM. The chain's CDR3 is CASTPGGWGYGSNQPQHF. DNA for the CDR3: TGTGCCAGTACACCAGGGGGCTGGGGTTACGGTAGCAATCAGCCCCAGCATTTT.

The count of this clone is one. The chain is built from TRBV19 and TRBJ1-2; 9 positions agree with TRBD1. CDR3 length equals 14 residues. V was clipped by 7 bases and J by 3 bases; unmatched bases: 6. Per germline, CDR1 LNHDA and CDR2 SQIVND (reference sequence). CDR3 sequence (DNA): TGTGCCAGTAACTCGGACAGGGGTGACTATGGCTACACCTTC. It yields the protein CASNSDRGDYGYTF.